This T cell receptor (beta chain) is from a study of blood T cell repertoires in COVID-19. Method: immunoSEQ multiplex PCR; TCRdb's copy keeps in-frame clones and lacks some. The sample lists roughly 24,000 clones; 65% to 90% were seen once. This clone was seen a few times. Unmatched junction bases numbered 10, after V lost 5 bases and J lost 7 bases. Germline V gene lookup returns CDR1 SEHNR and CDR2 FQNEAQ (reference sequence). The CDR3 is 14 residues long. The chain is built from TRBV7-9 and TRBJ2-5; 7 bases map to TRBD2. The sample comprised peripheral blood. This clonotype was obtained from a man aged 65 to 79 with acute or convalescent COVID-19. CDR3 bases: TGTGCCAGCAGCCACAGCGGCGGGGGTGGGACCCAGTACTTC. This sequence encodes CASSHSGGGGTQYF.